This T cell receptor (beta chain) is from a study of T cell clonotyping in hematopoietic cell transplantation. Study findings and constraints: At the given depth, recipient repertoires were over 97% de novo clonotypes. Recipient TCR diversity dropped after transplant; expanded clonotypes rose from day 30 to 180. No sorting was done, leaving CD4 and CD8 contributions mixed.

The germline CDR1 and CDR2 sequences are MNHEY and SVGAGI. The CDR3 totals 13 residues. V lost 6 bases, J lost 4 bases, and 10 bases lay in between. Repertoires were generated with immunoSEQ multiplex PCR, while TCRdb's copy carries only in-frame clones and drops some. The sample yields over 35,000 clones, 80% to 90% seen once. In the case of this clone: Its specificity is not known.

Specimen: peripheral blood mononuclear cells. The sequence was obtained from a woman aged 40 to 50 in good health. Some clones in this sample may be carry-over from other donors' samples. The chain is built from TRBV6-5 and TRBJ1-3, with TRBD1 as a possible D gene (5 bases). The CDR3 coding sequence is TGTGCCAGCAGATCCAACAGGGGAAACACCATATATTTT. Protein: CASRSNRGNTIYF.